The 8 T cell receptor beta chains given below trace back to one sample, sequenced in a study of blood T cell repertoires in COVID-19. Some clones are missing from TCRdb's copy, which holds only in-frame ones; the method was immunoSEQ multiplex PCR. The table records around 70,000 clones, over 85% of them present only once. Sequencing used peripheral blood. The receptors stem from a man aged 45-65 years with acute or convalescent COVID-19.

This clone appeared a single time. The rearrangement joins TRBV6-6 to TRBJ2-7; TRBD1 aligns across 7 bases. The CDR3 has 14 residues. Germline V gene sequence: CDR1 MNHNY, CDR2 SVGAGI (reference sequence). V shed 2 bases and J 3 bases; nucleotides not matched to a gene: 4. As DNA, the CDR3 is TGTGCCAGCAGTTACGACAGGGAGCGCTACGAGCAGTACTTC. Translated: CASSYDRERYEQYF.

The CDR3 protein is CASSLAGANTGELFF. The CDR3, as DNA: TGTGCCAGCAGCTTAGCTGGGGCTAACACCGGGGAGCTGTTTTTT. The V and J genes are TRBV7-6 and TRBJ2-2; possible D gene TRBD1, 5 bases. The CDR3 totals 15 residues. In germline, CDR1 is SGHVS, CDR2 FNYEAQ. Trimming left V 0 bases short and J 2 bases short, with 7 bases between. The full variable domain, in which reference TRBV7-6 and TRBJ2-2 provide the parts outside the CDR3, is GAGVSQSPRYKVTKRGQDVALRCDPISGHVSLYWYRQALGQGPEFLTYFNYEAQQDKSGLPNDRFSAERPEGSISTLTIQRTEQRDSAMYRCASSLAGANTGELFFGEGSRLTVL.

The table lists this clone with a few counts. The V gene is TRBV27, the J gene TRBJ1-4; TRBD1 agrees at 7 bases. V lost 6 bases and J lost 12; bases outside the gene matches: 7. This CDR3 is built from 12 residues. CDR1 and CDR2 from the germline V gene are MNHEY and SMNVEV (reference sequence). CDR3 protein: CASSLTGTELFF. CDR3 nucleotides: TGTGCCAGCAGCCTTACAGGGACAGAACTGTTTTTT.

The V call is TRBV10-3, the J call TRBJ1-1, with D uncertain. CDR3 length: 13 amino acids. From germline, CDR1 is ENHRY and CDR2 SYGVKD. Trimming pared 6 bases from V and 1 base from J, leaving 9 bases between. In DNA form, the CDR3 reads TGTGCCATCAGCGGCGGAACGAACACTGAAGCTTTCTTT. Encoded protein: CAISGGTNTEAFF.

The CDR3 protein is CASRGPPGEKLFF. The CDR3 DNA reads as TGTGCCAGTAGGGGGCCTCCCGGGGAAAAACTGTTTTTT. The J gene is TRBJ1-4, the V gene TRBV19; weak D call: TRBD1 (5 bases). CDR3 size: 13 residues. Trimming took off 6 bases at V and 8 bases at J, with 13 bases between the two ends. Germline lookup yields CDR1 LNHDA and CDR2 SQIVND (reference sequence). Based on the CDR3 plus reference TRBV19 and TRBJ1-4, the full variable domain is DGGITQSPKYLFRKEGQNVTLSCEQNLNHDAMYWYRQDPGQGLRLIYYSQIVNDFQKGDIAEGYSVSREKKESFPLTVTSAQKNPTAFYLCASRGPPGEKLFFGSGTQLSVL.

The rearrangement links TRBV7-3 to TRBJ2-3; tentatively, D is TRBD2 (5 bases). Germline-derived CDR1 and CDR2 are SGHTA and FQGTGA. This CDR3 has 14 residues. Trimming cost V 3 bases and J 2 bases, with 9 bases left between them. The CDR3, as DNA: TGTGCCAGCAGCTTCGGACTTTCCACAGATACGCAGTATTTT. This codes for CASSFGLSTDTQYF.

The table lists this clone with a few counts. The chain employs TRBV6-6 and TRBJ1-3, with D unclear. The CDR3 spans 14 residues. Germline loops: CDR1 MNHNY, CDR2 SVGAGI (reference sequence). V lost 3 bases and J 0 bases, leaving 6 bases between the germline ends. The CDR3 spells CASSYTASGNTIYF. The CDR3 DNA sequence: TGTGCCAGCAGTTATACAGCCTCTGGAAACACCATATATTTT.

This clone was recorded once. CDR3 nucleotide sequence: TGTGCCAGCAGCCCCAGGGGGTTATTCGGTGAAAAACTGTTTTTT. This gives the protein CASSPRGLFGEKLFF. The chain combines TRBV27 with TRBJ1-4; 7 positions match TRBD1. The V and J ends lost 6 bases and 7 bases, in that order; junction bases with no gene match: 11. The germline gives CDR1 MNHEY, CDR2 SMNVEV (reference sequence). The CDR3 is 15 amino acids.